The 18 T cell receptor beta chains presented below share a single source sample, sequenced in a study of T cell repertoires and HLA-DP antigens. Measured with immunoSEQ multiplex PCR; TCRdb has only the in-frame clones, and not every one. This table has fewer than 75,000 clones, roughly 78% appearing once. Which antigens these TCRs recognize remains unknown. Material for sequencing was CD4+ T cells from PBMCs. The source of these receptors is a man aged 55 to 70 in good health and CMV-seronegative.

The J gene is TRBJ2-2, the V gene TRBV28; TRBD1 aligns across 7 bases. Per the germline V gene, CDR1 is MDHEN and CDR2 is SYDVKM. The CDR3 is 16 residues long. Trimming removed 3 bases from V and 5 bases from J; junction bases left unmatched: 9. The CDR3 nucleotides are TGTGCCAGCAGTTTCCCCGGGACAGTAGGAACCGGGGAGCTGTTTTTT. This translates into CASSFPGTVGTGELFF.

DNA of the CDR3: TGTGCCAGCTCCCCCGGGCTAGCGGGAGCCGAAGAGCAGTACGTC. Translation: CASSPGLAGAEEQYV. This rearrangement joins TRBV18 to TRBJ2-7; 10 bases match TRBD2. This CDR3 region has 15 residues. The J segment lost 7 bases and the V segment lost 6 bases, leaving 12 bases of the junction unmatched. CDR1 is KGHSH, CDR2 LQKENI, per germline.

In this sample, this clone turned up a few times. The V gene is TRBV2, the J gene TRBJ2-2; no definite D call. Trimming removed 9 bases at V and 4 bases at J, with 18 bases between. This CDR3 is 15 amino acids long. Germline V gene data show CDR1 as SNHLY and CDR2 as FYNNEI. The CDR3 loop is CASSYMASGTGELFF. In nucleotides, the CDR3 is TGTGCCAGTTCCTATATGGCCTCAGGCACCGGGGAGCTGTTTTTT. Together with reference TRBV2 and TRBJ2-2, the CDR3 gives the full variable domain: EPEVTQTPSHQVTQMGQEVILRCVPISNHLYFYWYRQILGQKVEFLVSFYNNEISEKSEIFDDQFSVERPDGSNFTLKIRSTKLEDSAMYFCASSYMASGTGELFFGEGSRLTVL.

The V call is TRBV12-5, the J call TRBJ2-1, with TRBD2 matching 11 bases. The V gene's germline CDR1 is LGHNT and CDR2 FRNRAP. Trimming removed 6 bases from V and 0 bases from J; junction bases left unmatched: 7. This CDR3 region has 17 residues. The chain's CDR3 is CASGGTSGISSYNEQFF. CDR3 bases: TGTGCTAGTGGCGGGACTAGCGGTATCAGCTCCTACAATGAGCAGTTCTTC. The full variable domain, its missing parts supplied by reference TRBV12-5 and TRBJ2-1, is DARVTQTPRHKVTEMGQEVTMRCQPILGHNTVFWYRQTMMQGLELLAYFRNRAPLDDSGMPKDRFSAEMPDATLATLKIQPSEPRDSAVYFCASGGTSGISSYNEQFFGPGTRLTVL.

The CDR3 nucleotides are TGTGCCAGCAGCTTAGTGTCAGGGGGCTGGGGGGATACGCAGTATTTT. This sequence encodes CASSLVSGGWGDTQYF. This chain connects TRBV11-2 to TRBJ2-3; TRBD1 agrees at 8 bases. Trimming took 1 base from V and 6 from J; bases not matched to a gene: 9. Germline CDR1 SGHAT, CDR2 FQNNGV. The CDR3 length is 16 residues.

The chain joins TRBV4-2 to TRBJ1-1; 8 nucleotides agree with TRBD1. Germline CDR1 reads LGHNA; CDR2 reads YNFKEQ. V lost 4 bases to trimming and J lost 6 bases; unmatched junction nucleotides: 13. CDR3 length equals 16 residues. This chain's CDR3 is CASSPKGRTGTPEAFF. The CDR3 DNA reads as TGTGCCAGCAGCCCAAAAGGAAGGACAGGGACCCCTGAAGCTTTCTTT.

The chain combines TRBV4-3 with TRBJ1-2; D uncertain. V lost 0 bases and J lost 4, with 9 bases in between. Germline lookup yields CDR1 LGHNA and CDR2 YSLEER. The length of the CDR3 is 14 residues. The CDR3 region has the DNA TGCGCCAGCAGCCAAGACGGAGGTTTCTATGGCTACACCTTC. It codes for CASSQDGGFYGYTF.

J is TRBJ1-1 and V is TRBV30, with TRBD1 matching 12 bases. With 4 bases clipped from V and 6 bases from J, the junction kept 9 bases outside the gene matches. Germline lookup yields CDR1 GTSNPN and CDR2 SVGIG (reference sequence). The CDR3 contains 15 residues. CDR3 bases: TGTGCCTGGACCCTTCGAGGGACAGGGGGCTCTGAAGCTTTCTTT. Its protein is CAWTLRGTGGSEAFF.

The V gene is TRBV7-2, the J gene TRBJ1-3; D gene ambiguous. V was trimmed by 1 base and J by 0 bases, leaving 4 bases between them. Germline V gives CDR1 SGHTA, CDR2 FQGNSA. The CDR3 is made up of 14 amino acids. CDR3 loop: CASSLGLSGNTIYF. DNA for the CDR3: TGTGCCAGCAGCTTAGGCCTCTCTGGAAACACCATATATTTT.

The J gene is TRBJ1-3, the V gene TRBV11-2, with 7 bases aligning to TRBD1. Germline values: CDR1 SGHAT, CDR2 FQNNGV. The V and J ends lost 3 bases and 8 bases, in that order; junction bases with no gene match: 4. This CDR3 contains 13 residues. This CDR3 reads CASSLTGMDTIYF. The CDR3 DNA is TGTGCCAGCAGCTTGACAGGGATGGACACCATATATTTT.

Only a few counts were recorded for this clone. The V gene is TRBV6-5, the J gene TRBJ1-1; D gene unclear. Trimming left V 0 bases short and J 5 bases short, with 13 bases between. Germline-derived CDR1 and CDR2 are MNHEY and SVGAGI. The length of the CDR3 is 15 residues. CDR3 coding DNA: TGTGCCAGCAGTTACTCGCGGGAATTGGGGACTGAAGCTTTCTTT. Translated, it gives CASSYSRELGTEAFF.

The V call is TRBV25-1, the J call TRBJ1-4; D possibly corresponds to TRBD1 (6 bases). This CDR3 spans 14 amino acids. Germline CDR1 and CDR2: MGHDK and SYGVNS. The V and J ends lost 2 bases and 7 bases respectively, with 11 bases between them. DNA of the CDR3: TGTGCCAGCAGTGAAAACAGGGAGGGTGAAAAACTGTTTTTT. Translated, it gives CASSENREGEKLFF.

The CDR3 coding sequence is TGTGCCAGCAGCTTGGAACCCTGGGTTAATAATTCACCCCTCCACTTT. This encodes CASSLEPWVNNSPLHF. The chain has TRBV5-5 and TRBJ1-6; D gene ambiguous. CDR1 is SGHKS, CDR2 YYEKEE, per germline (reference sequence). CDR3 length: 16 amino acids. V was cut by 0 bases and J by 5 bases, with 12 bases left in between. Together with reference TRBV5-5 and TRBJ1-6, the CDR3 gives the full variable domain: DAGVTQSPTHLIKTRGQQVTLRCSPISGHKSVSWYQQVLGQGPQFIFQYYEKEERGRGNFPDRFSARQFPNYSSELNVNALLLGDSALYLCASSLEPWVNNSPLHFGNGTRLTVT.

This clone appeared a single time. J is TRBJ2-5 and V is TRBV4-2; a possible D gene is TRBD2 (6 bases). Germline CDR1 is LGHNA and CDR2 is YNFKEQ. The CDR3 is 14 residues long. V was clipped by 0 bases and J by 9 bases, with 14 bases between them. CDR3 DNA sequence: TGTGCCAGCAGCCAAGAAGTCACTCGGAGGGCCCAGTACTTC. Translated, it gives CASSQEVTRRAQYF.

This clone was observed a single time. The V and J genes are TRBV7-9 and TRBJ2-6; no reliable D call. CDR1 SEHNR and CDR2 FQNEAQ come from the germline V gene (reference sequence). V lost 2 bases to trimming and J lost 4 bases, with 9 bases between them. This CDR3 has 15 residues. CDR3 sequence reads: CASSLMAAGANVLTF. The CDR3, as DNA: TGTGCCAGCAGCTTAATGGCTGCCGGGGCCAACGTCCTGACTTTC.

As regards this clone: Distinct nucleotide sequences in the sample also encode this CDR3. CDR3 coding DNA: TGTGCCAGCAGCTTACTCACTGCAACTAATGAAAAACTGTTTTTT. Protein product: CASSLLTATNEKLFF. The chain joins TRBV7-9 to TRBJ1-4; D gene unclear. Deletions cut 2 bases from V and 0 bases from J, with 7 bases between. Germline V gene sequence: CDR1 SEHNR, CDR2 FQNEAQ (reference sequence). This CDR3 comprises 15 residues.

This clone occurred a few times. The CDR3 nucleotides read TGTGCCAGCAGCTTAAGCGGAATCTCCTACAATGAGCAGTTCTTC. Amino acid sequence: CASSLSGISYNEQFF. This chain joins TRBV7-3 and TRBJ2-1; D is unresolved. The germline V and J ends were trimmed by 1 base and 0 bases, with 7 bases remaining between them. Germline loops: CDR1 SGHTA, CDR2 FQGTGA. The CDR3 is 15 amino acids.

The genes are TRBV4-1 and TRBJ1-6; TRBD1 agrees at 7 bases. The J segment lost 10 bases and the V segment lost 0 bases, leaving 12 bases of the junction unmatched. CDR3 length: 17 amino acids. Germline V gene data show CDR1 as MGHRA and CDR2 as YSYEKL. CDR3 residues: CASSQDGSGGFGSPLHF. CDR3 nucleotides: TGCGCCAGCAGCCAAGATGGATCAGGGGGGTTCGGGTCACCCCTCCACTTT.